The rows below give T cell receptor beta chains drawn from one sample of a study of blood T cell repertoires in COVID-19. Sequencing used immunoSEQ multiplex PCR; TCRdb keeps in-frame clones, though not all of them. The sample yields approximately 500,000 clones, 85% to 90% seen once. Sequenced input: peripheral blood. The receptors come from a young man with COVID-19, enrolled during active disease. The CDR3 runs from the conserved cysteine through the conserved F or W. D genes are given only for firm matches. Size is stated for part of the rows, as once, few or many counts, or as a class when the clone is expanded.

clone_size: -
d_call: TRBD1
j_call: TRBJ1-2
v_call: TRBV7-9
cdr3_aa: CASIPPGQGAGGYTF
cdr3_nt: TGTGCCAGCATTCCCCCGGGACAGGGGGCAGGTGGCTACACCTTC

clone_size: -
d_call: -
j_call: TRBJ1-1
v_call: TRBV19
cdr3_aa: CASRQRGGMNTEAFF
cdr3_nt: TGTGCCAGTAGACAGAGGGGGGGGATGAACACTGAAGCTTTCTTT

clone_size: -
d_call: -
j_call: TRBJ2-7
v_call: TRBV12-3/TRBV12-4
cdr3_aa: CASSPFSDEQYF
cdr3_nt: TGTGCCAGCAGCCCCTTTAGCGACGAGCAGTACTTC

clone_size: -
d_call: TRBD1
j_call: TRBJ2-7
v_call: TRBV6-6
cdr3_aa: CASSYSGQGREQYF
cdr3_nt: TGTGCCAGCAGTTACTCGGGACAGGGCCGCGAGCAGTACTTC

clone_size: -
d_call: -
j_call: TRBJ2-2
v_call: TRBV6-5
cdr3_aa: CASMRVNTGELFF
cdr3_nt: TGTGCCAGCATGCGGGTGAACACCGGGGAGCTGTTTTTT

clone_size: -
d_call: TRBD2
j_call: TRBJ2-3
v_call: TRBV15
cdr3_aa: CATRLAGAATQYF
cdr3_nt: TGTGCCACCAGGCTAGCGGGAGCCGCTACGCAGTATTTT

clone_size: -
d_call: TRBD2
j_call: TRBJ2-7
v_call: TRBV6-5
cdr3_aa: CASSPLAGALGEQYF
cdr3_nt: TGTGCCAGCAGCCCCCTGGCGGGAGCACTTGGTGAGCAGTACTTC

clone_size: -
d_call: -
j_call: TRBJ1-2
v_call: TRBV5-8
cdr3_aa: CASSSPVGGYTF
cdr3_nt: TGTGCCAGCAGCTCGCCGGTCGGTGGCTACACCTTC

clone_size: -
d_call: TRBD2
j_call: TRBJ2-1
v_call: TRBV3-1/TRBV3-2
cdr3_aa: CASGKAGGVSYNEQFF
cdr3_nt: TGTGCCAGCGGAAAAGCGGGAGGGGTTTCCTACAATGAGCAGTTCTTC

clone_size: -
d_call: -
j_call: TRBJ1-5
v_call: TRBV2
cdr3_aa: CASSEEPNQPQHF
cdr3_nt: TGTGCCAGCAGTGAAGAGCCCAATCAGCCCCAGCATTTT

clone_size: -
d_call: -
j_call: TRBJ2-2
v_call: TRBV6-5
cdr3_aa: CAAKLLTGNTGELFF
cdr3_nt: TGTGCCGCCAAACTCCTTACGGGGAACACCGGGGAGCTGTTTTTT

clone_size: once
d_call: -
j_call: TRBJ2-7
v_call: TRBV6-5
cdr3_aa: CASSLKLYEQYF
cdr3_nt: TGTGCCAGTTCCCTCAAACTTTACGAGCAGTACTTC

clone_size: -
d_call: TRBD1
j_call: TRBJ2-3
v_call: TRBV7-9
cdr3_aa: CASSSGQGADTQYF
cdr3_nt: TGTGCCAGCAGCTCCGGACAGGGGGCAGATACGCAGTATTTT

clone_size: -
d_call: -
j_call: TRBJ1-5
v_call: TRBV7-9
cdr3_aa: CASSLVTPGSSHQPQHF
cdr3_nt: TGTGCCAGCAGCTTAGTAACCCCGGGATCGTCGCATCAGCCCCAGCATTTT

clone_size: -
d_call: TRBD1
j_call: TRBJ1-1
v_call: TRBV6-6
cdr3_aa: CASSPDRGNTEAFF
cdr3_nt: TGTGCCAGCAGTCCGGACAGGGGGAACACTGAAGCTTTCTTT

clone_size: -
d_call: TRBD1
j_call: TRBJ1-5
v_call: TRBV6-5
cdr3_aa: CASGRTGSNQPQHF
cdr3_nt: TGTGCCAGCGGTCGGACAGGGAGCAATCAGCCCCAGCATTTT

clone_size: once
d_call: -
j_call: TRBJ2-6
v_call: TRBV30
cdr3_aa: CAWSSGQFSGANVLTF
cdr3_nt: TGTGCCTGGAGTTCAGGTCAGTTCTCTGGGGCCAACGTCCTGACTTTC

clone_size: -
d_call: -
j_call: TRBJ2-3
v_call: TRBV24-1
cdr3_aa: CATSDSGGGGSVDTQYF
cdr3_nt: TGTGCCACCAGTGATTCCGGAGGGGGGGGCTCGGTAGATACGCAGTATTTT

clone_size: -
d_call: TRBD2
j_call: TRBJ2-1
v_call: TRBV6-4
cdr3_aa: CASTREDSGSYNEQFF
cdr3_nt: TGTGCCAGTACCCGCGAGGATAGCGGGTCCTACAATGAGCAGTTCTTC

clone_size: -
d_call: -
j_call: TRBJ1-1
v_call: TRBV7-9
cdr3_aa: CASSLAGMNTEAFF
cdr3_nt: TGTGCCAGCAGCTTGGCGGGGATGAACACTGAAGCTTTCTTT

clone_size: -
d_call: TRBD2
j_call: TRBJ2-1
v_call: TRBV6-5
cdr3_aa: CASRLLAGDNEQFF
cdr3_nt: TGTGCCAGCAGGCTACTAGCGGGGGACAATGAGCAGTTCTTC

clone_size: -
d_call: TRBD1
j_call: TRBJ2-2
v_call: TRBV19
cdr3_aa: CASSTLRDSHTGELFF
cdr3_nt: TGTGCCAGTAGTACCCTCCGGGACAGCCACACCGGGGAGCTGTTTTTT

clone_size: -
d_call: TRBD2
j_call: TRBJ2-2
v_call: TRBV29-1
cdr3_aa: CSAGVSGANTGELFF
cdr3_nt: TGCAGCGCCGGGGTTAGCGGGGCGAACACCGGGGAGCTGTTTTTT

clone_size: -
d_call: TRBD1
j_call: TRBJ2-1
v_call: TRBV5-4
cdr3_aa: CASSLGQGGRGEQFF
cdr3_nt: TGTGCCAGCAGCTTGGGACAGGGGGGGAGAGGTGAGCAGTTCTTC

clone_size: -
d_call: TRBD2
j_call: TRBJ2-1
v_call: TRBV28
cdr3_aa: CASSLAGVSYNEQFF
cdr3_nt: TGTGCCAGCAGTTTAGCGGGAGTATCTTACAATGAGCAGTTCTTC